Below are 7 T cell receptor beta chains sequenced from a single sample in a study of shared clonotypes between healthy human individuals. Sequencing was performed with immunoSEQ multiplex PCR; in TCRdb, only in-frame clones are kept and a portion is missing. The repertoire holds about 95,000 clones, with about 68% as singletons. Sequencing input: memory CD8+ T cells sorted from blood. Subset indicated: CD45RO+ cells pooled with CCR7-negative TemRA cells. All receptors derive from a man in his thirties or forties in good health.

The chain is built from TRBV30 and TRBJ2-6; 9 bases are a match to TRBD1. V gave up 0 bases and J gave up 1 base; unmatched junction bases: 4. The length of the CDR3 is 17 residues. In germline, CDR1 is GTSNPN, CDR2 SVGIG (reference sequence). This CDR3 is CAWSVQGAHSGANVLTF. DNA of the CDR3: TGTGCCTGGAGTGTACAGGGGGCCCATTCTGGGGCCAACGTCCTGACTTTC.

There are many counts of this clone. Other nucleotide sequences in the sample specify the same CDR3. The chain couples TRBV6-5 to TRBJ1-2; D gene uncertain. The CDR3 runs to 12 residues. Looked up from germline, CDR1 is MNHEY and CDR2 is SVGAGI. With 10 bases removed from V and 1 base from J, the gap between germline ends came to 10 bases. The CDR3 region is CATRRVNYGYTF. The CDR3 DNA is TGTGCCACAAGGCGGGTTAACTATGGCTACACCTTC.

In the case of this clone: The same CDR3 is also encoded by other DNA sequences in this sample. This chain links TRBV28 with TRBJ2-7; D might be TRBD2 (5 bases). V was pared by 10 bases and J by 0 bases, with 10 bases between. CDR1 and CDR2 from the germline V gene are MDHEN and SYDVKM. The CDR3 totals 12 residues. For the CDR3, the DNA is TGTGCCACTAGAGCGGTCTCCTACGAGCAGTACTTC. It yields the protein CATRAVSYEQYF.

In this sample, this clone turned up a few times. The chain has TRBV6-5 and TRBJ2-7; D possibly uses TRBD1 or TRBD2 (6 bases each). V shed 8 bases and J shed 10 bases, with 15 bases lying between them. Germline loops: CDR1 MNHEY, CDR2 SVGAGI. The CDR3 is 11 residues long. The chain's CDR3 is CASGAGHEQYF. CDR3 in DNA: TGTGCCAGCGGGGCGGGACATGAACAGTACTTC.

V is TRBV29-1 and J is TRBJ2-5; 12 nucleotides align to TRBD2. V shed 6 bases and J 5 bases; nucleotides not matched to a gene: 10. The CDR3 runs 15 residues. Germline V gene lookup returns CDR1 SQVTM and CDR2 ANQGSEA. The DNA for the CDR3 is TGCAGCGTCAGGACTAGCGGGGACGAGGCCGAGACCCAGTACTTC. It codes for CSVRTSGDEAETQYF.

This clone was found a few times. The chain couples TRBV7-9 to TRBJ2-7; 9 bases are a match to TRBD2. Per germline, CDR1 SEHNR and CDR2 FQNEAQ (reference sequence). The CDR3 covers 15 residues. The trim removed 3 bases at V and 4 bases at J, leaving 7 bases unmatched. CDR3 nucleotide sequence: TGTGCCAGCAGCTTGTCGGGTAGCGGGGGATACGAGCAGTACTTC. Translation gives CASSLSGSGGYEQYF.

The rearrangement joins TRBV29-1 to TRBJ2-5, with a possible D match to TRBD1 (6 bases). CDR3 length: 12 residues. Looked up from germline, CDR1 is SQVTM and CDR2 is ANQGSEA. Trimming removed 8 bases at V and 4 bases at J, with 14 bases between. The CDR3 nucleotides are TGCAGCCATACAGGGACCGCAGAGACCCAGTACTTC. It specifies CSHTGTAETQYF.